The entry below describes one TCR beta chain. The CDR3 extends over 16 amino acids. Trimming cost V 2 bases and J 0 bases, with 14 bases left between them. CDR1 is MNHEY and CDR2 is SMNVEV in the germline V gene (reference sequence). The data stem from a study of patients and donors after allogeneic stem cell transplantation. TCRdb reanalysed the RT-PCR reads using MiXCR and keeps one entry per CDR3 protein. Of some 230,000 distinct CDR3 sequences listed, over 12% are singletons. The clonotype comes from a human donor who was either an allogeneic HSCT recipient or a stem cell or donor lymphocyte infusion donor (not recorded which). It is not recorded whose cells these are; they may come from a transplant donor. What was sequenced was blood, either unsorted or a sorted T cell fraction (not recorded which). The chain joins TRBV27 to TRBJ2-7; possible D gene TRBD1, 5 bases. DNA for the CDR3: TGTGCCAGCAGTTTAACATTATCGACAGTCTCCTACGAGCAGTACTTC. Encoded protein: CASSLTLSTVSYEQYF.